Following are 10 T cell receptor beta chains from one sample sequenced in a study of control samples from healthy donors and cancer patients. Only in-frame clones appear in the TCRdb table, and some are missing; sequencing was by immunoSEQ multiplex PCR. The sample consists of over 150,000 clones, approximately 93% of them appearing once. Input material: blood. The receptors come from a man aged 40-50 years in good health.

This chain connects TRBV5-1 to TRBJ1-1; 9 bases agree with TRBD1. The CDR3 spans 14 residues. J gave up 7 bases and V 7 bases, and 11 bases lay outside the gene matches. The V gene's germline CDR1 is SGHRS and CDR2 YFSETQ. The CDR3 DNA reads as TGCGCCAGCGGGGGAACAGGGGGCAGTAATGAAGCTTTCTTT. This translates into CASGGTGGSNEAFF. Looking up the rest from reference TRBV5-1 and TRBJ1-1 gives the full variable domain: KAGVTQTPRYLIKTRGQQVTLSCSPISGHRSVSWYQQTPGQGLQFLFEYFSETQRNKGNFPGRFSGRQFSNSRSEMNVSTLELGDSALYLCASGGTGGSNEAFFGQGTRLTVV.

This chain connects TRBV29-1 to TRBJ1-1; D remains unclear. Germline V CDR1 and CDR2: SQVTM, ANQGSEA. V was trimmed by 7 bases and J by 7 bases, leaving 4 bases between them. The CDR3 contains 8 residues. The CDR3 is CSDSEAFF. The CDR3 DNA reads TGCAGCGACAGTGAAGCTTTCTTT.

This clone appeared once. The chain's CDR3 is CASSYGGGVETQYF. CDR3 coding DNA: TGTGCCAGCAGTTACGGAGGGGGCGTGGAGACCCAGTACTTC. The V gene is TRBV6-6, the J gene TRBJ2-5; maybe TRBD1 (7 bases). Germline V gene lookup returns CDR1 MNHNY and CDR2 SVGAGI (reference sequence). The ends were cut back, 2 bases at V and 5 bases at J, with 12 bases in the middle. CDR3 length: 14 residues.

The rearrangement joins TRBV18 to TRBJ1-2; 9 positions match TRBD1. The germline V gene has CDR1 KGHSH and CDR2 LQKENI. V lost 2 bases to trimming and J lost 8 bases; unmatched junction nucleotides: 6. This CDR3 is built from 14 residues. The chain's CDR3 is CASSPRTGVEGYTF. The CDR3 nucleotides are TGTGCCAGCTCACCAAGGACAGGGGTAGAGGGCTACACCTTC.

The gene calls are TRBV24-1 and TRBJ1-1, with a tentative D call TRBD1 (5 bases). This CDR3 contains 13 residues. Trimming removed 3 bases at V and 10 bases at J, with 14 bases between. The germline CDR1 and CDR2 sequences are KGHDR and SFDVKD. CDR3 coding DNA: TGTGCCACCAGTGATGCCTTAGGACAAGGAGCTTTCTTT. It specifies CATSDALGQGAFF.

The chain employs TRBV5-1 and TRBJ2-5, with unresolved D. CDR1 is SGHRS, CDR2 YFSETQ, per germline. The CDR3 has 13 amino acids. The germline V and J ends were trimmed by 4 bases and 6 bases, with 13 bases remaining between them. CDR3 sequence reads: CASSRLNTKTQYF. CDR3 DNA: TGCGCCAGCAGCCGCTTGAACACGAAGACCCAGTACTTC. Together with reference TRBV5-1 and TRBJ2-5, the CDR3 gives the full variable domain: KAGVTQTPRYLIKTRGQQVTLSCSPISGHRSVSWYQQTPGQGLQFLFEYFSETQRNKGNFPGRFSGRQFSNSRSEMNVSTLELGDSALYLCASSRLNTKTQYFGPGTRLLVL.

V usage is TRBV4-1 and J usage is TRBJ1-1; TRBD1 is a possible D gene (6 bases). Trimming shortened V by 0 bases and J by 5 bases, and 16 bases separated the two germline ends. The V gene's germline CDR1 is MGHRA and CDR2 YSYEKL. This CDR3 has 16 amino acids. The CDR3 is CASSQDPLRGLTEAFF. Here the CDR3 DNA reads TGCGCCAGCAGCCAAGATCCTTTAAGGGGGTTGACTGAAGCTTTCTTT.

This clone appeared a few times. This chain connects TRBV6-5 to TRBJ2-7; D is perhaps TRBD2 (5 bases). The CDR3 covers 15 residues. V shed 6 bases and J shed 4 bases, with 19 bases lying between them. Germline CDR1 MNHEY, CDR2 SVGAGI. The CDR3 DNA is TGTGCCAGCAGGCCGGTGGCTCGCGGGTCTTACGAGCAGTACTTC. Translation gives CASRPVARGSYEQYF.

The chain employs TRBV27 and TRBJ1-5; weak D call: TRBD1 (6 bases). Germline V gives CDR1 MNHEY, CDR2 SMNVEV (reference sequence). V was cut by 3 bases and J by 4 bases, with 7 bases left in between. The CDR3 runs 13 residues. CDR3 loop: CASSLGANQPQHF. The DNA for the CDR3 is TGTGCCAGCAGTTTGGGGGCAAATCAGCCCCAGCATTTT.

The chain links TRBV6-4 to TRBJ2-1, with 9 bases aligning to TRBD1. CDR1 is MRHNA and CDR2 is SNTAGT in the germline V gene. After removal of 6 bases from V and 6 bases from J, the junction contained 0 bases not matched to a gene. CDR3 length: 12 amino acids. The CDR3 region has the DNA TGTGCCAGCAGGGACAGGGGCAATGAGCAGTTCTTC. Translated, it gives CASRDRGNEQFF.